The 8 T cell receptor beta chains presented below share a single source sample, sequenced in a study of cytomegalovirus exposure and HLA in healthy donors. 13 Jbeta primers and 60 Vbeta primers were used for the PCR. This table comes from immunoSEQ multiplex PCR, and its TCRdb copy is limited to in-frame clones, with some not included. The table has around 180,000 clones, more than 60% seen once. The material sequenced was PBMCs. Source of these receptors: a woman aged 25 to 39 in good health and CMV-seropositive.

This clone showed up just a few times. The J gene is TRBJ2-2, the V gene TRBV7-3, with 10 nucleotides matching TRBD1. The CDR3 consists of 16 residues. The V segment lost 2 bases and the J segment 7 bases; nucleotides outside the gene matches: 7. CDR1 and CDR2 (germline): SGHTA, FQGTGA. In nucleotides, the CDR3 is TGTGCCAGCAGCTTAGCGACAGGGGGCGCTGGCGGGGAGCTGTTTTTT. Translating it yields CASSLATGGAGGELFF.

The chain employs TRBV5-4 and TRBJ2-2, with D possibly TRBD1 on 6 matching bases. Germline V gene data show CDR1 as SGHNT and CDR2 as YYREEE (reference sequence). The CDR3 totals 16 residues. V lost 4 bases and J lost 1, with 14 bases in between. The CDR3 spells CASSPRGQKNTGELFF. CDR3 in DNA: TGTGCCAGCAGCCCCAGAGGACAGAAGAACACCGGGGAGCTGTTTTTT.

The chain joins TRBV23-1 to TRBJ2-5; D gene ambiguous. Being an ORF, TRBV23-1 has a function that is uncertain. The CDR3 spans 11 residues. In nucleotides, the CDR3 is TGCGTCCTACCGGACCAAGAGACCCAGTACTTC. The encoded protein is CVLPDQETQYF.

This clone appeared a single time. The CDR3 DNA sequence: TGTGCCAGCAGTTTCACGGGGTTGAACTACGAGCAGTACTTC. This gives the protein CASSFTGLNYEQYF. The V gene is TRBV28, the J gene TRBJ2-7, with D maybe TRBD2 (5 bases). Germline lookup yields CDR1 MDHEN and CDR2 SYDVKM. The CDR3 length is 14 residues. The V end lost 3 bases, the J end lost 3 bases, and 12 bases lay between the germline ends. Together with reference TRBV28 and TRBJ2-7, the CDR3 gives the full variable domain: DVKVTQSSRYLVKRTGEKVFLECVQDMDHENMFWYRQDPGLGLRLIYFSYDVKMKEKGDIPEGYSVSREKKERFSLILESASTNQTSMYLCASSFTGLNYEQYFGPGTRLTVT.

The chain has TRBV7-9 and TRBJ2-7; 8 nucleotides align to TRBD1. J was trimmed by 5 bases and V by 5 bases; bases with no gene match: 11. The germline CDR1 and CDR2 sequences are SEHNR and FQNEAQ (reference sequence). The CDR3 spans 15 residues. The CDR3 is CASSPGTGHKNEQYF. DNA for the CDR3: TGTGCCAGCAGCCCAGGGACAGGTCATAAGAACGAGCAGTACTTC.

The J gene is TRBJ1-3, the V gene TRBV10-3, with D uncertain. The V end was cut by 5 bases, the J end by 4 bases, with 9 bases between. This CDR3 comprises 13 residues. Germline loops: CDR1 ENHRY, CDR2 SYGVKD. The CDR3 sequence: CAISPGVGNTIYF. Written as DNA, the CDR3 is TGTGCCATCAGTCCCGGGGTCGGAAACACCATATATTTT.

The chain uses TRBV7-2 and TRBJ2-3, with D perhaps matching TRBD2 (6 bases). Trimming removed 0 bases from V and 0 bases from J, with 10 bases in between. The CDR3 is 16 amino acids. Germline V CDR1 and CDR2: SGHTA, FQGNSA. The chain's CDR3 is CASSLAGLASTDTQYF. The DNA of the CDR3 is TGTGCCAGCAGCTTAGCGGGACTCGCTAGCACAGATACGCAGTATTTT. Variable domain in full (rest from reference TRBV7-2 and TRBJ2-3): GAGVSQSPSNKVTEKGKDVELRCDPISGHTALYWYRQSLGQGLEFLIYFQGNSAPDKSGLPSDRFSAERTGGSVSTLTIQRTQQEDSAVYLCASSLAGLASTDTQYFGPGTRLTVL.

This chain links TRBV11-3 with TRBJ1-2; D is undetermined. V was cut by 0 bases and J by 8 bases, with 13 bases left in between. CDR3 size: 14 residues. CDR1 and CDR2 from the germline V gene are SGHNT and YENEEA. Here the CDR3 reads CASSLDFDRRGYTF. The CDR3 nucleotides read TGTGCCAGCAGCTTAGATTTTGACCGCAGGGGCTACACCTTC.